A selection of T cell receptor beta chains follows, all from one sample in a study of blood T cell repertoires in COVID-19. Clones were sequenced by immunoSEQ multiplex PCR, and TCRdb holds only the in-frame ones, with some missing. The table includes 140,000 to 150,000 clones, more than 70% detected once. The sample comprised peripheral blood. These TCRs come from a human donor in a cohort sampled during active COVID-19. Both conserved end residues are part of each CDR3. Fields, in order: V gene, CDR3 length, J gene, D gene, CDR3 DNA, CDR3 protein. The D gene is left open where the match is weak.

TRBV7-2,15,TRBJ1-3,.,TGTGCCAGCAGCTTAGTAGGGAGCTCTGGAAACACCATATATTTT,CASSLVGSSGNTIYF
TRBV7-6,14,TRBJ1-2,.,TGTGCCAGCAGCTTAACTAGCCTTCGGGATGGCTACACCTTC,CASSLTSLRDGYTF
TRBV19,15,TRBJ1-2,.,TGTGCCAGACGGAGGACAGCCGACTCTAACTATGGCTACACCTTC,CARRRTADSNYGYTF
TRBV19,13,TRBJ1-2,.,TGTGCCAGTAGTATGAGAAACGCGTATGGCTACACCTTC,CASSMRNAYGYTF
TRBV7-3,14,TRBJ2-5,TRBD1,TGTGCCAGCAGCAGACAGGGGGCGGCTGAGACCCAGTACTTC,CASSRQGAAETQYF
TRBV6-2/TRBV6-3,21,TRBJ1-5,TRBD1,TGTGCCAGCAGTTCACCCGAAACCGGGACAGGGAGGTATTTTGGCAATCAGCCCCAGCATTTT,CASSSPETGTGRYFGNQPQHF
TRBV25-1,14,TRBJ2-1,TRBD1,TGTGCCAGCAGTAGGGGACAGGGTATCAATGAGCAGTTCTTC,CASSRGQGINEQFF
TRBV19,14,TRBJ2-1,TRBD1,TGTGCCAGTGAAACAAGGGGGCTCTACAATGAGCAGTTCTTC,CASETRGLYNEQFF
TRBV28,14,TRBJ2-7,.,TGTGCCAGCAGTTACCCGGGAAGGGCCTACGAGCAGTACTTC,CASSYPGRAYEQYF
TRBV2,14,TRBJ2-3,.,TGTGCCTCTGCCATGGGCCAGGGCACAGATACGCAGTATTTT,CASAMGQGTDTQYF
TRBV19,13,TRBJ1-1,.,TGTGCCAGTAGTATTCCGGGGGTCACTGAAGCTTTCTTT,CASSIPGVTEAFF
TRBV6-6,14,TRBJ2-5,TRBD2,TGTGCCAGCAGTCCCACGGGAGGCCGGGAGACCCAGTACTTC,CASSPTGGRETQYF
TRBV11-3,17,TRBJ2-1,.,TGTGCCAGCAGCTTAGGAGGACAGTCTGTTTCCTACAATGAGCAGTTCTTC,CASSLGGQSVSYNEQFF
TRBV9,16,TRBJ2-1,TRBD2,TGTGCCAGCAGCGTAGGAGTAGCGGGGGGGCTAGGTGAGCAGTTCTTC,CASSVGVAGGLGEQFF
TRBV5-1,16,TRBJ2-5,.,TGCGCCAGCAGTCGTCTAGGGCAGGGTGGGCAAGAGACCCAGTACTTC,CASSRLGQGGQETQYF
TRBV10-3,18,TRBJ1-2,TRBD1,TGTGCCATCAGTGGCCTTCTCTCCGGGACAGGGGAACACTATGGCTACACCTTC,CAISGLLSGTGEHYGYTF